The 31 T cell receptor beta chains below were found in one sample sequenced in a study of blood T cell repertoires in COVID-19. This table comes from immunoSEQ multiplex PCR, and its TCRdb copy is limited to in-frame clones, with some not included. The sample has roughly 200,000 clones, approximately 86% seen once. Specimen: PBMCs or T cells enriched from blood (not recorded which). These receptors were collected from a woman in her thirties or forties with acute COVID-19.

This clone was picked up one time. V gene TRBV28 combines with J gene TRBJ1-5; tentative D call: TRBD1 (6 bases). CDR1 and CDR2 (germline): MDHEN, SYDVKM. The CDR3 extends over 15 amino acids. Trimming took off 6 bases at V and 3 bases at J, with 15 bases between the two ends. CDR3 sequence: CASRSSGANNQPQHF. The CDR3 DNA reads TGTGCCAGCAGGTCCTCAGGGGCGAACAATCAGCCCCAGCATTTT.

This clone has a single count. This chain links TRBV18 with TRBJ1-1; the match to TRBD1 covers 10 bases. Trimming cost V 6 bases and J 0 bases; bases outside gene matches: 10. The CDR3 extends over 17 amino acids. Germline assignment: CDR1 KGHSH and CDR2 LQKENI. Written as DNA, the CDR3 is TGTGCCAGCTCGTCGCGGGACAGGGGCCTTCTGAACACTGAAGCTTTCTTT. Encoded protein: CASSSRDRGLLNTEAFF.

This chain uses TRBV9 with TRBJ1-3; no clear D. The V end lost 0 bases, the J end lost 1 base, and 8 bases lay between the germline ends. Germline assignment: CDR1 SGDLS and CDR2 YYNGEE. This CDR3 comprises 15 residues. The CDR3 sequence: CASSVVSGSGNTIYF. The DNA for the CDR3 is TGTGCCAGCAGCGTAGTATCCGGGTCTGGAAACACCATATATTTT. Combining the CDR3 with reference TRBV9 and TRBJ1-3 gives the whole variable domain DSGVTQTPKHLITATGQRVTLRCSPRSGDLSVYWYQQSLDQGLQFLIQYYNGEERAKGNILERFSAQQFPDLHSELNLSSLELGDSALYFCASSVVSGSGNTIYFGEGSWLTVV.

The chain is built from TRBV28 and TRBJ2-7, with 10 bases identical to TRBD1. The V gene's germline CDR1 is MDHEN and CDR2 SYDVKM. J gave up 6 bases and V 5 bases, and 10 bases lay outside the gene matches. This CDR3 comprises 15 residues. CDR3 DNA: TGTGCCAGCAGTCTAACCGGGACAGGGGAGGTCGAGCAGTACTTC. Residues: CASSLTGTGEVEQYF.

The chain is built from TRBV30 and TRBJ2-1; possible D gene TRBD2, 6 bases. Trimming pared 2 bases from V and 5 bases from J, leaving 10 bases between. Germline CDR1 is GTSNPN and CDR2 is SVGIG (reference sequence). This CDR3 is built from 13 residues. CDR3 amino acids: CAWSWDSNNEQFF. CDR3 DNA: TGTGCCTGGAGTTGGGACTCGAACAATGAGCAGTTCTTC.

The chain joins TRBV7-2 to TRBJ2-7; D perhaps matches TRBD2 (6 bases). Germline values: CDR1 SGHTA, CDR2 FQGNSA. The length of the CDR3 is 14 residues. V lost 4 bases, J lost 3 bases, and 13 bases lay in between. CDR3 sequence: CASSSGGPVYEQYF. In DNA form, the CDR3 reads TGTGCCAGCAGCTCTGGAGGGCCAGTCTACGAGCAGTACTTC. The full variable domain, with the rest looked up from reference TRBV7-2 and TRBJ2-7, is GAGVSQSPSNKVTEKGKDVELRCDPISGHTALYWYRQSLGQGLEFLIYFQGNSAPDKSGLPSDRFSAERTGGSVSTLTIQRTQQEDSAVYLCASSSGGPVYEQYFGPGTRLTVT.

The chain carries TRBV9 and TRBJ2-2; 13 positions match TRBD2. The CDR3 runs 18 residues. Unmatched junction bases numbered 4, after V lost 0 bases and J lost 2 bases. Germline CDR1 reads SGDLS; CDR2 reads YYNGEE. The CDR3 here is CASSVVGLAGVNTGELFF. The DNA for the CDR3 is TGTGCCAGCAGCGTAGTCGGACTAGCGGGAGTAAACACCGGGGAGCTGTTTTTT.

This chain joins TRBV9 and TRBJ2-2; the match to TRBD2 covers 10 bases. This CDR3 is 17 amino acids long. CDR1 is SGDLS and CDR2 is YYNGEE in the germline V gene. J was trimmed by 2 bases and V by 1 base; bases with no gene match: 5. CDR3 DNA: TGTGCCAGCAGCGTATCGTCTAGCGGGAGTAACACCGGGGAGCTGTTTTTT. Translated: CASSVSSSGSNTGELFF.

V is TRBV3-1 (or the pseudogene TRBV3-2) and J is TRBJ2-2; D is perhaps TRBD1 (6 bases). Deletions cut 3 bases from V and 7 bases from J, with 12 bases between. In germline, CDR1 is LGHDT, CDR2 YNNKEL (reference sequence). The CDR3 contains 14 residues. As DNA, the CDR3 is TGTGCCAGCAGCCAGGAACAGGGAGTCGGGGAGCTGTTTTTT. Protein: CASSQEQGVGELFF.

This clone was seen a single time. The chain couples TRBV20-1 to TRBJ1-1; D gene unclear. Germline V gene data show CDR1 as DFQATT and CDR2 as SNEGSKA (reference sequence). The CDR3 runs to 13 residues. With 3 bases removed from V and 2 bases from J, the gap between germline ends came to 10 bases. The CDR3 DNA reads as TGCAGTGCTAGTCACATCTCAAACACTGAAGCTTTCTTT. It translates to CSASHISNTEAFF.

This rearrangement joins TRBV5-6 to TRBJ2-7; TRBD1 matches at 8 bases. This CDR3 comprises 13 residues. V lost 5 bases and J lost 3; bases outside the gene matches: 4. Germline CDR1 SGHDT, CDR2 YYEEEE. CDR3 nucleotides: TGTGCCAGCAGTTCCGGGACAGGCTACGAGCAGTACTTC. Translated: CASSSGTGYEQYF.

The V call is TRBV5-1, the J call TRBJ1-3, with D uncertain. The CDR3 length is 13 residues. Germline V gene lookup returns CDR1 SGHRS and CDR2 YFSETQ. V was shortened by 4 bases and J by 1 base, with 6 bases between the two germline ends. Here the CDR3 reads CASSPLSGNTIYF. The DNA for the CDR3 is TGCGCCAGCAGCCCCTTGTCTGGAAACACCATATATTTT.

This chain links TRBV28 with TRBJ2-7, with D perhaps TRBD1 (5 bases). Looked up from germline, CDR1 is MDHEN and CDR2 is SYDVKM. V shed 6 bases and J shed 9 bases, with 15 bases lying between them. CDR3 size: 12 residues. The CDR3 region is CASSPSGLRQYF. CDR3 sequence (DNA): TGTGCCAGCAGCCCCTCAGGGTTGAGGCAGTACTTC.

This chain joins TRBV6-6 and TRBJ2-1; no definite D call. Trimming pared 6 bases from V and 7 bases from J, leaving 7 bases between. CDR3 size: 11 residues. Germline loops: CDR1 MNHNY, CDR2 SVGAGI (reference sequence). The CDR3 DNA sequence: TGTGCCAGCAGCTCCGGGAATGAGCAGTTCTTC. The encoded protein is CASSSGNEQFF.

The chain uses TRBV5-1 and TRBJ1-5, with D unclear. Trimming took off 4 bases at V and 6 bases at J, with 11 bases between the two ends. CDR3 length equals 13 residues. Germline CDR1 SGHRS, CDR2 YFSETQ. CDR3 coding DNA: TGCGCCAGCAGCCCGGAAGGGAGTCAGCCCCAGCATTTT. Translated, it gives CASSPEGSQPQHF.

This sequence joins TRBV19 and TRBJ2-3, with 9 nucleotides matching TRBD2. Germline CDR1 and CDR2: LNHDA and SQIVND (reference sequence). The CDR3 is 15 amino acids. The V and J ends lost 1 base and 3 bases, in that order; junction bases with no gene match: 2. The CDR3 region is CASSIASGRTDTQYF. The CDR3 bases are TGTGCCAGTAGTATAGCGAGCGGGAGGACAGATACGCAGTATTTT.

The chain employs TRBV10-2 and TRBJ2-1; 8 bases fit TRBD1. The CDR3 contains 15 residues. Germline CDR1 WSHSY, CDR2 SAAADI. Trimming cost V 6 bases and J 2 bases; bases outside gene matches: 6. CDR3 loop: CASSGQGKTYNEQFF. The CDR3 DNA reads TGCGCCAGCAGCGGACAGGGAAAAACCTACAATGAGCAGTTCTTC.

The chain links TRBV28 to TRBJ1-1; TRBD1 matches 11 bases. The ends lost 6 bases at V and 0 bases at J; junction bases unmatched: 12. The CDR3 sequence is 18 residues long. Germline-derived CDR1 and CDR2 are MDHEN and SYDVKM. The CDR3 DNA reads TGTGCCAGCAGCCCTCAGGGACAGGGGGTAGGCATGAACACTGAAGCTTTCTTT. This sequence encodes CASSPQGQGVGMNTEAFF. Filled out from reference TRBV28 and TRBJ1-1, the complete variable domain reads DVKVTQSSRYLVKRTGEKVFLECVQDMDHENMFWYRQDPGLGLRLIYFSYDVKMKEKGDIPEGYSVSREKKERFSLILESASTNQTSMYLCASSPQGQGVGMNTEAFFGQGTRLTVV.

This rearrangement joins TRBV3-1 (or the pseudogene TRBV3-2) to TRBJ1-1; D might be TRBD1 (5 bases). V was clipped by 1 base and J by 4 bases, with 16 bases between them. The germline CDR1 and CDR2 sequences are LGHDT and YNNKEL (reference sequence). There are 16 residues in the CDR3. CDR3 loop: CASSQGRGIETTEAFF. Written as DNA, the CDR3 is TGTGCCAGCAGCCAAGGAAGGGGAATAGAGACCACTGAAGCTTTCTTT.

V usage is TRBV27 and J usage is TRBJ1-2, with D possibly TRBD1 on 5 matching bases. The CDR3 runs 18 residues. Germline V gives CDR1 MNHEY, CDR2 SMNVEV (reference sequence). V gave up 3 bases and J gave up 6 bases, with 26 bases separating them. CDR3 amino acids: CASSFNPPRGGIADGYTF. The CDR3 nucleotides read TGTGCCAGCAGTTTCAACCCACCTCGTGGGGGGATTGCAGATGGCTACACCTTC.

The chain combines TRBV7-3 with TRBJ2-1; 8 bases agree with TRBD2. This CDR3 has 15 amino acids. CDR1 SGHTA and CDR2 FQGTGA come from the germline V gene. V shed 2 bases and J 6 bases; nucleotides not matched to a gene: 6. This CDR3 is CASSLGSGALNEQFF. DNA for the CDR3: TGTGCCAGCAGCTTAGGTAGCGGGGCCCTCAATGAGCAGTTCTTC.

V usage is TRBV29-1 and J usage is TRBJ2-2, with a tentative D call TRBD1 (5 bases). The CDR3 spans 13 residues. Trimming stripped 4 bases from V and 3 bases from J, with 9 bases between. Germline V CDR1 and CDR2: SQVTM, ANQGSEA. In DNA, the CDR3 is TGCAGCGTTGTACAGGCCCACACCGGGGAGCTGTTTTTT. Translation gives CSVVQAHTGELFF.

This clone appeared a few times. The chain has TRBV11-3 and TRBJ2-2, with TRBD2 identical over 8 bases. The V gene end was trimmed by 4 bases and the J gene end by 6 bases; junction bases not matched to a gene: 7. The CDR3 length is 15 residues. CDR1 is SGHNT and CDR2 is YENEEA in the germline V gene. CDR3 protein: CASSSGGDDAGELFF. For the CDR3, the DNA is TGTGCCAGCAGCTCGGGAGGGGATGACGCCGGGGAGCTGTTTTTT.

V usage is TRBV29-1 and J usage is TRBJ1-2, with D perhaps TRBD1 (5 bases). The V end lost 4 bases, the J end lost 4 bases, and 13 bases lay between the germline ends. Germline loops: CDR1 SQVTM, CDR2 ANQGSEA. The CDR3 spans 13 residues. The chain's CDR3 is CSVVGEGLYGYTF. In DNA form, the CDR3 reads TGCAGCGTTGTCGGGGAGGGACTCTATGGCTACACCTTC.

This clone was detected only a few times. V usage is TRBV2 and J usage is TRBJ1-6; D might be TRBD1 (6 bases). Per germline, CDR1 SNHLY and CDR2 FYNNEI. The CDR3 totals 15 residues. Trimming took 4 bases from V and 7 from J, leaving 14 bases between them. In DNA, the CDR3 is TGTGCCAGCAGTGTTTCTGAACAGGGCAATTCACCCCTCCACTTT. It translates to CASSVSEQGNSPLHF. The entire variable domain, with the rest obtained from reference TRBV2 and TRBJ1-6, is as follows: EPEVTQTPSHQVTQMGQEVILRCVPISNHLYFYWYRQILGQKVEFLVSFYNNEISEKSEIFDDQFSVERPDGSNFTLKIRSTKLEDSAMYFCASSVSEQGNSPLHFGNGTRLTVT.

The gene calls are TRBV5-4 and TRBJ1-6; D possibly corresponds to TRBD1 (6 bases). V lost 2 bases and J 5 bases, leaving 8 bases between the germline ends. CDR1 and CDR2 from the germline V gene are SGHNT and YYREEE (reference sequence). CDR3 length equals 14 residues. The CDR3 DNA reads as TGTGCCAGCAGCTTAGGACAGAATAATTCACCCCTCCACTTT. Amino acid sequence: CASSLGQNNSPLHF.

The gene calls are TRBV19 and TRBJ1-5; D is possibly TRBD1 (5 bases). The V gene's germline CDR1 is LNHDA and CDR2 SQIVND (reference sequence). The CDR3 totals 14 residues. Deletions cut 6 bases from V and 4 bases from J, with 13 bases between. The CDR3 sequence is CASRRDRGNQPQHF. CDR3 coding DNA: TGTGCCAGTAGGAGAGACAGAGGTAATCAGCCCCAGCATTTT.

V and J are TRBV19 and TRBJ2-7; tentatively, D is TRBD2 (6 bases). CDR1 and CDR2 from the germline V gene are LNHDA and SQIVND (reference sequence). V was shortened by 4 bases and J by 6 bases, with 13 bases between the two germline ends. This CDR3 has 13 residues. The CDR3 bases are TGTGCCAGTAGTACGGACCCTAGCGTCGAGCAGTACTTC. Its protein product is CASSTDPSVEQYF.

The chain is built from TRBV4-3 and TRBJ2-7, with 7 bases that match TRBD1. The junction had 6 bases not matched to a gene; V was cut back by 2 bases and J by 5 bases. Germline V gene lookup returns CDR1 LGHNA and CDR2 YSLEER. The CDR3 extends over 14 amino acids. The CDR3 DNA reads as TGCGCCAGCAGCCAAACCTGGGACAGAGACGAGCAGTACTTC. The encoded protein is CASSQTWDRDEQYF.

This rearrangement joins TRBV5-1 to TRBJ2-5, with 10 bases identical to TRBD2. Trimming took 1 base from V and 5 from J; bases not matched to a gene: 14. CDR1 SGHRS and CDR2 YFSETQ come from the germline V gene. The CDR3 has 18 amino acids. CDR3 loop: CASSLSQTSGTREETQYF. The CDR3 region has the DNA TGCGCCAGCAGCTTGTCCCAAACTAGCGGGACAAGGGAGGAGACCCAGTACTTC.

The chain combines TRBV2 with TRBJ2-7; D is possibly TRBD1 (5 bases). The CDR3 consists of 15 residues. Trimming took off 4 bases at V and 5 bases at J, with 18 bases between the two ends. Germline V gene lookup returns CDR1 SNHLY and CDR2 FYNNEI. The CDR3 is CASSVQGLLVDEQYF. In DNA, the CDR3 is TGTGCCAGCAGTGTCCAGGGTCTTTTAGTCGACGAGCAGTACTTC.